The 32 T cell receptor beta chains below all came from one sample that was sequenced in a study of T cells in women clearing cervical HPV infection. Data came from immunoSEQ multiplex PCR; TCRdb stores just in-frame clones and leaves some out. The repertoire table contains tens of thousands of clones. Sequencing input: blood buffy coat. The origin of the receptors is a woman between 18 and 70 years old with a cervical HPV16 infection that either progressed to CIN3+ or cleared (not recorded which).

Comment on this clone: The read falls 3 residues short of the CDR3 end, and the missing part is taken from the germline J gene. V gene TRBV6-2 or TRBV6-3 combines with J gene TRBJ1-1; D not certain. In germline, CDR1 is MNHEY, CDR2 SVGEGT. This CDR3 region has 14 residues. The part of the CDR3 DNA that was read is TGTGCCAGCAGTACCGTCGGGGTTGCGGGCGAA. Translated: CASSTVGVAGE. The entire CDR3 reads CASSTVGVAGEAFF.

In regard to this clone: Read coverage stops 3 residues before the CDR3 terminus; the germline J gene supplies the remainder. This chain links TRBV2 with TRBJ1-4; 12 bases agree with TRBD1. After removal of 6 bases from V and 2 bases from J, the junction contained 4 bases not matched to a gene. The germline V gene has CDR1 SNHLY and CDR2 FYNNEI. This CDR3 is built from 16 residues. Partial CDR3 DNA: TGTGCCAGCAGCCCGGGACAGGGGGCTACTAATGAAAAA. As protein: CASSPGQGATNEK. The entire CDR3 sequence reads CASSPGQGATNEKLFF.

Concerning this clone: The read halts 3 residues ahead of the CDR3 end, with the missing end drawn from the germline J gene. V and J are TRBV18 and TRBJ1-1; weak D call: TRBD1 (5 bases). The germline CDR1 and CDR2 sequences are KGHSH and LQKENI. This CDR3 spans 17 amino acids. The CDR3 bases that were read are TGTGCCAGCTCACAGCAGATGGCGGGGGGGATCAAAAACATT. Its protein product is CASSQQMAGGIKNI. The whole CDR3 protein reads CASSQQMAGGIKNIAFF.

Comment on this clone: At one of its ends the junction is not consistent with the germline gene, which may arise from a read error. The read ends 3 residues early relative to the CDR3; the germline J gene fills the gap. The J gene is TRBJ1-1, the V gene TRBV12-3 or TRBV12-4; D is perhaps TRBD1 (6 bases). This CDR3 comprises 13 residues. Partial CDR3 DNA: TGTGCCAGCAGGATTCAGGGGAGAACTGGA. Its protein is CASRIQGRTG. The full CDR3 sequence reads CASRIQGRTGAFF.

The sequenced CDR3 bases are TGTGCCAGCTCCCCCGGGACAGGGCAGTACGAC. It translates to CASSPGTGQYD. The full CDR3 protein reads CASSPGTGQYDYTF. This sequence joins TRBV18 and TRBJ1-2; the match to TRBD1 covers 9 bases. The read falls 3 residues short of the CDR3 end, and the missing part is taken from the germline J gene. Per the germline V gene, CDR1 is KGHSH and CDR2 is LQKENI. The length of the CDR3 is 14 residues.

In the case of this clone: With the read ending 3 residues before the CDR3 end, the germline J gene is used to fill in that end. The rearrangement uses TRBV7-3 and TRBJ1-6, with 8 positions matching TRBD1. CDR1 and CDR2 (germline): SGHTA, FQGTGA. V dropped 2 bases and J dropped 10; count of bases not matched to a gene: 4. CDR3 length: 14 residues. Incomplete CDR3 DNA: TGTGCCAGCAGCTTACAGGGGGCGAACTCACCC. Amino acid sequence: CASSLQGANSP. The entire CDR3 is CASSLQGANSPLHF.

To note about this clone: The read terminates 3 residues ahead of where the CDR3 ends, so the germline J gene completes it. The chain joins TRBV6-1 to TRBJ1-4, with D perhaps matching TRBD1 (5 bases). Germline loops: CDR1 MNHNS, CDR2 SASEGT. The CDR3 sequence is 15 residues long. The part of the CDR3 DNA that was read is TGTGCCAGCAGTGACGAGGGCACTGGGGCCAACGTA. The encoded protein is CASSDEGTGANV. The entire CDR3 protein reads CASSDEGTGANVLFF.

About this clone: The sequenced fragment ends 3 residues before the CDR3 boundary, so the rest is inferred from the germline J gene. The rearrangement joins TRBV7-2 to TRBJ2-1, with a possible D match to TRBD2 (6 bases). Trimming removed 9 bases from V and 4 bases from J, with 7 bases in between. The germline CDR1 and CDR2 sequences are SGHTA and FQGNSA. The CDR3 has 11 residues. The sequenced part of the CDR3 DNA is TGTGCCAGAGCGGGTTACAATGAG. This sequence encodes CARAGYNE. The full CDR3 protein is CARAGYNEQFF.

A remark on this clone: The missing CDR3 end, 3 residues past where the read stops, is filled in from the germline J gene. V and J are TRBV7-3 and TRBJ2-1, with 8 nucleotides matching TRBD2. The junction had 5 bases not matched to a gene; V was cut back by 2 bases and J by 2 bases. Germline V gene sequence: CDR1 SGHTA, CDR2 FQGTGA. The CDR3 loop spans 16 amino acids. Partial CDR3 DNA: TGTGCCAGCAGCTTAGTTGGTAGCGGGACCTACAATGAG. It codes for CASSLVGSGTYNE. The full CDR3 sequence reads CASSLVGSGTYNEQFF. The full variable domain, with the rest looked up from reference TRBV7-3 and TRBJ2-1, is GAGVSQTPSNKVTEKGKYVELRCDPISGHTALYWYRQSLGQGPEFLIYFQGTGAADDSGLPNDRFFAVRPEGSVSTLKIQRTERGDSAVYLCASSLVGSGTYNEQFFGPGTRLTVL.

On this clone: The read ends 3 residues shy of where the CDR3 ends; the end is completed using the germline J gene. The rearrangement joins TRBV7-6 to TRBJ2-5; 10 bases fit TRBD2. The CDR3 is 14 residues long. V was clipped by 5 bases and J by 5 bases; unmatched bases: 5. Germline CDR1 reads SGHVS; CDR2 reads FNYEAQ. The CDR3 is CASSSGGAGETQYF. The part of the CDR3 DNA that was read is TGTGCCAGCAGCAGCGGGGGGGCCGGTGAGACC.

Note on this clone: The read ends 3 residues early relative to the CDR3; the germline J gene fills the gap. The chain employs TRBV19 and TRBJ1-2, with 10 positions matching TRBD1. CDR3 size: 15 residues. Germline V CDR1 and CDR2: LNHDA, SQIVND (reference sequence). The trim removed 5 bases at V and 5 bases at J, leaving 8 bases unmatched. The covered CDR3 bases are TGTGCCAGTAGTGCGTCGACAGGGGGCCCTTATGGC. This gives the protein CASSASTGGPYG. The full CDR3 is CASSASTGGPYGYTF.

About this clone itself: From the germline J gene comes the end of the CDR3, since the read stops 3 residues before it. The chain joins TRBV18 to TRBJ2-1, with 9 nucleotides matching TRBD1. J lost 6 bases, V lost 1 base, and 7 bases had no gene match. Germline values: CDR1 KGHSH, CDR2 LQKENI. CDR3 size: 16 residues. The sequenced part of the CDR3 DNA is TGTGCCAGCTCACCACGGGGACAGGGCGGAGGCAATGAG. This gives the protein CASSPRGQGGGNE. In full, the CDR3 is CASSPRGQGGGNEQFF.

About this clone: The sequence runs out 3 residues before the end of the CDR3; the remainder is reconstructed from the germline J gene. The chain has TRBV30 and TRBJ1-4; D may be TRBD1 (5 bases). CDR1 is GTSNPN, CDR2 SVGIG, per germline (reference sequence). This CDR3 has 13 residues. Trimming stripped 7 bases from V and 8 bases from J, with 17 bases between. Incomplete CDR3 DNA: TGTGCCTATGCATCTGGGGCGCGGGAAAAA. The encoded protein is CAYASGAREK. The CDR3 in full is CAYASGAREKLFF. Full variable domain (outside the CDR3, taken from reference TRBV30 and TRBJ1-4): SQTIHQWPATLVQPVGSPLSLECTVEGTSNPNLYWYRQAAGRGLQLLFYSVGIGQISSEVPQNLSASRPQDRQFILSSKKLLLSDSGFYLCAYASGAREKLFFGSGTQLSVL.

Comment on this clone: The read ends 3 residues before the CDR3 terminus; that terminus is restored from the germline J gene. The chain joins TRBV19 to TRBJ2-2; 9 nucleotides agree with TRBD1. The CDR3 consists of 14 residues. Germline CDR1 LNHDA, CDR2 SQIVND (reference sequence). The CDR3: CASSRDRENSPLFF. CDR3 DNA, as far as it was read: TGTGCCAGTAGTAGGGACAGGGAGAATTCACCG.

Incomplete CDR3 DNA: TGTGCCAGTAGTATAGGAGGGACTTCCTACGAC. This gives the protein CASSIGGTSYD. The full CDR3 protein is CASSIGGTSYDYTF. This chain joins TRBV19 and TRBJ1-2, with D possibly being TRBD1 (5 bases). Read coverage stops 3 residues before the CDR3 terminus; the germline J gene supplies the remainder. This CDR3 region has 14 residues. Germline-derived CDR1 and CDR2 are LNHDA and SQIVND (reference sequence).

About this clone: Sequencing ends 3 residues short of the CDR3 end; the germline J gene provides the rest. The V gene is TRBV18, the J gene TRBJ1-2, with D hard to call. Trimming removed 6 bases from V and 4 bases from J, with 9 bases in between. Germline V gene sequence: CDR1 KGHSH, CDR2 LQKENI. The CDR3 length is 12 residues. CDR3 in amino acids: CASSETPYGYTF. CDR3 DNA, as far as it was read: TGTGCCAGCTCCGAGACACCCTATGGC.

About this clone itself: The read falls 3 residues short of the CDR3 end, and the missing part is taken from the germline J gene. The chain couples TRBV9 to TRBJ2-7; 9 bases line up with TRBD1. The CDR3 covers 14 residues. Germline V gene sequence: CDR1 SGDLS, CDR2 YYNGEE. Trimming at V came to 0 bases and at J to 2 bases, leaving 0 bases not matched to a gene. The CDR3: CASSVGQGAYEQYF. CDR3 bases read: TGTGCCAGCAGCGTAGGACAGGGGGCCTACGAG.

In the case of this clone: The read halts 3 residues ahead of the CDR3 end, with the missing end drawn from the germline J gene. The genes are TRBV20-1 and TRBJ2-1; TRBD2 matches 10 bases. This CDR3 is built from 15 residues. CDR1 is DFQATT and CDR2 is SNEGSKA in the germline V gene (reference sequence). V lost 6 bases to trimming and J lost 4 bases; unmatched junction nucleotides: 9. The CDR3 bases that were read are TGCAGTGCCCTAATCACTAGCGGGGCGTACAATGAG. Amino acids: CSALITSGAYNE. The whole CDR3 is CSALITSGAYNEQFF.

About this clone: The read stops 3 residues short of the end of the CDR3; the missing end is completed from the germline J gene. V gene TRBV4-2 combines with J gene TRBJ1-2; a possible D gene is TRBD1 (6 bases). The germline CDR1 and CDR2 sequences are LGHNA and YNFKEQ. V lost 0 bases and J 7 bases, leaving 12 bases between the germline ends. The CDR3 spans 14 residues. The sequenced CDR3 bases are TGTGCCAGCAGCCAAGATCAAGGGGGGGCTGGC. This codes for CASSQDQGGAG. The full CDR3 protein is CASSQDQGGAGYTF.

Turning to this clone: The read ends 3 residues early relative to the CDR3; the germline J gene fills the gap. The gene calls are TRBV5-8 and TRBJ2-7, with 11 positions matching TRBD1. Germline loops: CDR1 SGHTS, CDR2 YDEGEE. This CDR3 spans 13 amino acids. Trimming removed 4 bases from V and 4 bases from J; junction bases left unmatched: 1. The CDR3 sequence: CASSRDRGYEQYF. The sequenced part of the CDR3 DNA is TGTGCCAGCAGCCGGGACAGGGGGTACGAG.

Worth noting for this clone: The CDR3 extends 3 residues past the end of the read, so its final part is completed from the germline J gene. The chain uses TRBV4-1 and TRBJ2-6; TRBD2 matches 9 bases. With 0 bases clipped from V and 2 bases from J, the junction kept 5 bases outside the gene matches. The CDR3 has 18 residues. Germline values: CDR1 MGHRA, CDR2 YSYEKL. The CDR3 bases that were read are TGCGCCAGCAGCCAAGATGGCGGGGGGGCTACTGGGGCCAACGTC. Amino acids: CASSQDGGGATGANV. The entire CDR3 is CASSQDGGGATGANVLTF.

A remark on this clone: The observed sequence ends 3 residues before the CDR3 terminus, with the missing tail filled in from the germline J gene. The rearrangement uses TRBV19 and TRBJ2-3; 14 bases line up with TRBD2. CDR3 length: 16 residues. CDR1 and CDR2 (germline): LNHDA, SQIVND (reference sequence). Unmatched junction bases numbered 6, after V lost 8 bases and J lost 2 bases. The CDR3 protein is CASSRTSGGTTDTQYF. The sequenced CDR3 bases are TGTGCCAGTTCCCGGACTAGCGGGGGGACCACAGATACG.

Comments on this clone: Read coverage stops 3 residues before the CDR3 terminus; the germline J gene supplies the remainder. The chain combines TRBV28 with TRBJ1-1, with 7 bases lining up with TRBD1. The germline V gene has CDR1 MDHEN and CDR2 SYDVKM. Trimming cost V 5 bases and J 3 bases; bases outside gene matches: 9. The CDR3 is made up of 15 amino acids. CDR3 residues: CASSDYGDSYTEAFF. CDR3 DNA, as far as it was read: TGTGCCAGCAGTGATTATGGGGACAGTTACACTGAA.

Of note for this clone: Read data end 3 residues before the CDR3 end; the end is taken from the germline J gene. This chain uses TRBV6-1 with TRBJ2-3; 11 bases agree with TRBD2. This CDR3 has 15 residues. V was clipped by 4 bases and J by 1 base; unmatched bases: 1. Germline lookup yields CDR1 MNHNS and CDR2 SASEGT. CDR3 bases read: TGTGCCAGCAGTGTACTAGCGGGGGGCACAGATACG. It codes for CASSVLAGGTDT. The entire CDR3 sequence reads CASSVLAGGTDTQYF.

As to this clone: The read terminates 3 residues ahead of where the CDR3 ends, so the germline J gene completes it. This chain connects TRBV20-1 to TRBJ1-5; no clear D. CDR1 is DFQATT, CDR2 SNEGSKA, per germline (reference sequence). With 3 bases removed from V and 3 bases from J, the gap between germline ends came to 9 bases. The CDR3 totals 13 residues. The CDR3 loop is CSAREQLNQPQHF. CDR3 DNA (partial): TGCAGTGCTAGGGAACAGCTCAATCAGCCC.

Concerning this clone itself: Read coverage stops 3 residues before the CDR3 terminus; the germline J gene supplies the remainder. The chain carries TRBV5-1 and TRBJ2-5; the D gene is possibly TRBD2 (5 bases). The CDR3 spans 16 residues. The V gene's germline CDR1 is SGHRS and CDR2 YFSETQ. V dropped 0 bases and J dropped 2 bases, with 14 bases sitting between them. Incomplete CDR3 DNA: TGCGCCAGCAGCTTGGTCGGGGTGTTGGGGCAAGAGACC. Translating gives CASSLVGVLGQET. The complete CDR3 protein is CASSLVGVLGQETQYF.

A note on this clone: The CDR3 end is not reached by the read, which stops 3 residues before it; the germline J gene fills it in. The V call is TRBV29-1, the J call TRBJ2-7; 7 bases agree with TRBD1. The J segment lost 5 bases and the V segment lost 1 base, leaving 8 bases of the junction unmatched. Germline CDR1 reads SQVTM; CDR2 reads ANQGSEA. This CDR3 spans 14 amino acids. The sequenced part of the CDR3 DNA is TGCAGCGTTGAAGGGCAGGGGGAGTTGGACGAG. Translating gives CSVEGQGELDE. The complete CDR3 reads CSVEGQGELDEQYF.

Comments on this clone: Read coverage stops 3 residues before the CDR3 terminus; the germline J gene supplies the remainder. V gene TRBV7-8 combines with J gene TRBJ2-2; the D is unclear. The germline CDR1 and CDR2 sequences are SGHVS and FQNEAQ. This CDR3 contains 14 residues. Incomplete CDR3 DNA: TGTGCCAGCAGCTTAGGCGACAATAATTCACCG. Translating it yields CASSLGDNNSP. The full CDR3 protein is CASSLGDNNSPLFF.

As for this clone: Coverage ceases 3 residues before the CDR3 finishes, and the germline J gene fills in the end. V is TRBV20-1 and J is TRBJ2-1; 11 bases line up with TRBD2. V was clipped by 5 bases and J by 8 bases; unmatched bases: 11. CDR1 and CDR2 (germline): DFQATT, SNEGSKA (reference sequence). The CDR3 consists of 15 residues. CDR3 bases read: TGCAGTGCTTCTCTCAATAGCGGGGGGGCCTATGAG. This gives the protein CSASLNSGGAYE. From start to end, the CDR3 is CSASLNSGGAYEQFF.

Remarks on this clone: The CDR3 end lies 3 residues beyond the end of the read and is filled in from the germline J gene. The chain is built from TRBV19 and TRBJ2-7; D possibly corresponds to TRBD1 (5 bases). The CDR3 sequence is 15 residues long. Germline CDR1 and CDR2: LNHDA and SQIVND (reference sequence). The V end lost 5 bases, the J end lost 2 bases, and 16 bases lay between the germline ends. The CDR3 spells CASSPPQGLTYEQYF. The part of the CDR3 DNA that was read is TGTGCCAGTAGTCCCCCCCAGGGTTTAACCTACGAG.

A word on this clone: Coverage ceases 3 residues before the CDR3 finishes, and the germline J gene fills in the end. The V and J genes are TRBV7-2 and TRBJ1-2, with a possible D match to TRBD1 (5 bases). The CDR3 sequence is 14 residues long. CDR1 SGHTA and CDR2 FQGNSA come from the germline V gene. The CDR3 bases that were read are TGTGCCAGCAGAGCGGGGGTGCTCTACGGCGAC. It is translated as CASRAGVLYGD. The complete CDR3 sequence is CASRAGVLYGDYTF. The full variable domain, with the rest looked up from reference TRBV7-2 and TRBJ1-2, is GAGVSQSPSNKVTEKGKDVELRCDPISGHTALYWYRQSLGQGLEFLIYFQGNSAPDKSGLPSDRFSAERTGGSVSTLTIQRTQQEDSAVYLCASRAGVLYGDYTFGSGTRLTVV.

Turning to this clone: The read gets to within 3 residues of the CDR3 end, and the germline J gene fills in the rest. This chain joins TRBV29-1 and TRBJ2-2; TRBD1 matches 8 bases. Germline CDR1 reads SQVTM; CDR2 reads ANQGSEA. Germline trimming cut 5 bases from V and 6 bases from J; bases unmatched to any gene: 8. There are 14 residues in the CDR3. CDR3: CSVHRTGSSGELFF. The DNA read from the CDR3 is TGCAGCGTTCACCGGACAGGGTCGTCCGGGGAG.